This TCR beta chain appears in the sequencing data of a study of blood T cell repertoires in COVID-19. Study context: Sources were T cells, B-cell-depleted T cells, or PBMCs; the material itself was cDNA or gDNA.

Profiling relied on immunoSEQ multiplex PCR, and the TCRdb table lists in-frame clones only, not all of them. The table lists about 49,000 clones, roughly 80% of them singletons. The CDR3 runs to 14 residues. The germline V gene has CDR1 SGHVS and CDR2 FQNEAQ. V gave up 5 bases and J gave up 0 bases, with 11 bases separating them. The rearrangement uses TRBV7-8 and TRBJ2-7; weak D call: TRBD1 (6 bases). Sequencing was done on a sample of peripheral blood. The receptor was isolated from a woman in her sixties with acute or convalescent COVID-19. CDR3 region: CASSLGQTSYEQYF. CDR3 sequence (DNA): TGTGCCAGCAGCCTTGGACAGACCTCCTACGAGCAGTACTTC.